The 29 T cell receptor beta chains presented below share a single source sample, sequenced in a study of blood T cells in healthy people across ages. The use of a sample-barcoded 5' primer and a J-beta primer mix characterized a second PCR of roughly 7 to 12 cycles. TCRdb fed the 5' RACE reads into MiXCR, producing one record per CDR3 protein. The table has roughly 700,000 distinct CDR3 sequences, approximately 49% seen once. Material for sequencing was blood. The receptor set was obtained from a woman aged 55-69 years in good health.

CDR3 residues: CATRRGTHNEQFF. For the CDR3, the DNA is TGTGCCACCAGGAGGGGAACACACAATGAGCAGTTCTTC. The chain recombines TRBV24-1 with TRBJ2-1; the D call may be TRBD1 or TRBD2 (5 bases each). This CDR3 contains 13 residues. The germline CDR1 and CDR2 sequences are KGHDR and SFDVKD. V was trimmed by 7 bases and J by 5 bases, leaving 11 bases between them.

The sample holds a few counts of this clonotype. The chain carries TRBV4-3 and TRBJ1-6; maybe TRBD1 (5 bases). The V end lost 2 bases, the J end lost 12 bases, and 23 bases lay between the germline ends. The CDR3 covers 17 residues. Germline loops: CDR1 LGHNA, CDR2 YSLEER. CDR3 protein: CASSQSTPGPDQGPLHF. The CDR3, as DNA: TGCGCCAGCAGCCAATCCACGCCGGGGCCTGACCAGGGACCCCTCCACTTT.

This clonotype appeared many times. The CDR3: CSARHGQTYEQYF. The CDR3 coding sequence is TGCAGTGCTAGACACGGACAGACCTACGAGCAGTACTTC. This chain links TRBV20-1 with TRBJ2-7; D perhaps matches TRBD1 (6 bases). The CDR3 extends over 13 amino acids. V was pared by 2 bases and J by 2 bases, with 10 bases between. The germline V gene has CDR1 DFQATT and CDR2 SNEGSKA (reference sequence).

V and J are TRBV15 and TRBJ2-7; tentatively, D is TRBD2 (5 bases). Trimming took 5 bases from V and 1 from J, leaving 12 bases between them. The germline V gene encodes CDR1 LNHNV and CDR2 YYDKDF (reference sequence). CDR3 size: 14 residues. The CDR3 coding sequence is TGTGCCACCAGCTCCCATGGGGAGTCCTACGAGCAGTACTTC. The encoded protein is CATSSHGESYEQYF.

The chain uses TRBV7-9 and TRBJ2-7; D might be TRBD1 (6 bases). V dropped 1 base and J dropped 1 base, with 11 bases sitting between them. The CDR3 is made up of 15 amino acids. Per germline, CDR1 SEHNR and CDR2 FQNEAQ (reference sequence). The CDR3 protein is CASSLVRDISYEQYF. CDR3 sequence (DNA): TGTGCCAGCAGCTTAGTCCGGGACATATCCTACGAGCAGTACTTC.

This chain joins TRBV11-2 and TRBJ2-2, with no clear D. The CDR3 extends over 15 amino acids. Deletions cut 1 base from V and 5 bases from J, with 11 bases between. Germline CDR1 reads SGHAT; CDR2 reads FQNNGV. The CDR3 DNA reads as TGTGCCAGCAGCTTAGTAACGACACGGACCGGGGAGCTGTTTTTT. This codes for CASSLVTTRTGELFF.

The chain is built from TRBV7-2 and TRBJ1-1, with D tentatively TRBD1 (6 bases). This CDR3 is built from 13 residues. V lost 5 bases and J lost 4, with 11 bases in between. Germline loops: CDR1 SGHTA, CDR2 FQGNSA. The CDR3 region is CASSPGATTEAFF. The CDR3, as DNA: TGTGCCAGCAGCCCGGGGGCAACCACTGAAGCTTTCTTT.

The chain recombines TRBV7-9 with TRBJ1-6, with D hard to call. Trimming shortened V by 1 base and J by 10 bases, and 5 bases separated the two germline ends. Germline values: CDR1 SEHNR, CDR2 FQNEAQ (reference sequence). CDR3 length: 12 amino acids. The CDR3 protein is CASSLELSPLHF. The CDR3 DNA sequence: TGTGCCAGCAGCTTAGAGTTATCACCCCTCCACTTT.

The chain recombines TRBV27 with TRBJ2-5; 8 nucleotides match TRBD1. The V segment lost 7 bases and the J segment 4 bases; nucleotides outside the gene matches: 8. The length of the CDR3 is 14 residues. Germline CDR1 is MNHEY and CDR2 is SMNVEV (reference sequence). The CDR3 protein is CASTTRTGGETQYF. The CDR3 DNA is TGTGCCAGCACCACGAGAACAGGGGGAGAGACCCAGTACTTC.

V and J are TRBV30 and TRBJ2-5; D is unclear. Per germline, CDR1 GTSNPN and CDR2 SVGIG (reference sequence). This CDR3 has 10 amino acids. Trimming removed 5 bases from V and 1 base from J, with 2 bases in between. CDR3 loop: CAWSQETQYF. The DNA of the CDR3 is TGTGCCTGGTCCCAAGAGACCCAGTACTTC.

V is TRBV24-1 and J is TRBJ2-3, with D possibly matching TRBD1 (5 bases). The CDR3 contains 14 residues. Germline CDR1 KGHDR, CDR2 SFDVKD. Trimming stripped 6 bases from V and 2 bases from J, with 11 bases between. In nucleotides, the CDR3 is TGTGCCACCAGTCACAGGTCCCCCACAGATACGCAGTATTTT. Translated: CATSHRSPTDTQYF.

CDR3 residues: CASSLGAPYNEQFF. The CDR3 DNA sequence: TGTGCCAGCAGTTTAGGGGCCCCCTACAATGAGCAGTTCTTC. The rearrangement joins TRBV28 to TRBJ2-1; possibly TRBD1 for D (5 bases). V lost 2 bases and J 2 bases, leaving 7 bases between the germline ends. The CDR3 extends over 14 amino acids. Germline V CDR1 and CDR2: MDHEN, SYDVKM.

Note on this clonotype: At one of its ends the junction is not consistent with the germline gene, which may arise from a read error. The rearrangement links TRBV6-2 or TRBV6-3 to TRBJ2-1; 7 nucleotides line up with TRBD1. The V gene's germline CDR1 is MNHEY and CDR2 SVGEGT. The CDR3 runs to 11 residues. The CDR3 nucleotides read TGTGCCAGCAGTTACCGGGACAGTAGGGTCTTC. It is translated as CASSYRDSRVF.

Ten or more counts support this clonotype. The genes are TRBV20-1 and TRBJ1-6; D is uncertain. V was shortened by 1 base and J by 7 bases, with 5 bases between the two germline ends. Germline V lookup: CDR1 DFQATT, CDR2 SNEGSKA (reference sequence). The CDR3 length is 12 residues. In DNA, the CDR3 is TGCAGTGCTAGAGTGGCGAATTCACCCCTCCACTTT. It encodes CSARVANSPLHF.

This clonotype was seen a handful of times. The chain recombines TRBV14 with TRBJ1-4; no clear D. Germline values: CDR1 SGHDN, CDR2 FVKESK. This CDR3 contains 12 residues. Trimming removed 6 bases at V and 6 bases at J, with 8 bases between. CDR3 residues: CASRGADEKLFF. As DNA, the CDR3 is TGTGCCAGCAGGGGTGCAGATGAAAAACTGTTTTTT.

The chain combines TRBV6-2 or TRBV6-3 with TRBJ1-1, with TRBD1 identical over 9 bases. The J segment lost 4 bases and the V segment lost 4 bases, leaving 1 base of the junction unmatched. The CDR3 covers 13 residues. CDR1 and CDR2 from the germline V gene are MNHEY and SVGEGT. The CDR3 sequence is CASSWDRVTEAFF. In nucleotides, the CDR3 is TGTGCCAGCAGTTGGGACAGGGTCACTGAAGCTTTCTTT.

For the CDR3, the DNA is TGTGCCAGCAGCCCCAGCGGACTAGCGATATACTACGAGCAGTACTTC. Protein sequence: CASSPSGLAIYYEQYF. This chain joins TRBV14 and TRBJ2-5; 9 positions match TRBD2. With the DNA end fitting TRBJ2-7 better, the J assignment may be wrong. This CDR3 spans 16 amino acids. In germline, CDR1 is SGHDN, CDR2 FVKESK.

This chain connects TRBV7-2 to TRBJ1-6; 7 bases align to TRBD1. V was pared by 6 bases and J by 18 bases, with 11 bases of the junction left unmatched. The CDR3 has 12 amino acids. Germline V lookup: CDR1 SGHTA, CDR2 FQGNSA. CDR3 sequence (DNA): TGTGCCAGCAGAGCACAGGGGCCATCCCCCCACTTT. Residues: CASRAQGPSPHF.

The genes are TRBV20-1 and TRBJ2-1; weak D call: TRBD1 (6 bases). The CDR3 runs to 14 residues. The V end was cut by 6 bases, the J end by 8 bases, with 20 bases between. Germline V lookup: CDR1 DFQATT, CDR2 SNEGSKA (reference sequence). This CDR3 is CSAKPGTTDYEQFF. As DNA, the CDR3 is TGCAGTGCCAAACCAGGGACAACCGACTATGAGCAGTTCTTC.

The V call is TRBV6-1, the J call TRBJ2-7; 7 nucleotides line up with TRBD1. CDR3 length: 12 residues. V shed 4 bases and J 5 bases; nucleotides not matched to a gene: 2. The V gene's germline CDR1 is MNHNS and CDR2 SASEGT. The CDR3 region is CASSAQGNEQYF. CDR3 in DNA: TGTGCCAGCAGTGCACAGGGGAACGAGCAGTACTTC.

As regards this clonotype: Relative to the germline gene, one junction end is altered; a read error may explain this. CDR3 sequence (DNA): TGTGCCGGCAGCCGGACGGCCACAGGGAGTTCGCGGGAGTTCCATCTGTACGAGCAGTACTTC. This gives the protein CAGSRTATGSSREFHLYEQYF. The rearrangement joins TRBV5-6 to TRBJ2-4; a weak D match, TRBD2 (7 bases). TRBJ2-7 explains the end of the DNA better; the J call may be wrong. Germline V CDR1 and CDR2: SGHDT, YYEEEE. CDR3 length equals 21 residues.

This clonotype appeared a single time. The rearrangement uses TRBV27 and TRBJ2-1; 9 bases match TRBD1. The CDR3 is 17 amino acids. Germline CDR1 and CDR2: MNHEY and SMNVEV (reference sequence). With V trimmed by 8 bases and J by 0 bases, 11 bases remained unmatched. CDR3 nucleotide sequence: TGTGCCAGCCGGGACAGGGTGGGGACTGGCTCCTACAATGAGCAGTTCTTC. This gives the protein CASRDRVGTGSYNEQFF.

About this clonotype itself: A junction boundary mismatches the germline segment, possibly from a read error. CDR3 residues: CASSQEFGRRTYNPPLHF. In DNA form, the CDR3 reads TGTGCCAGCAGCCAAGAGTTCGGGAGAAGGACCTATAATCCACCCCTCCACTTT. The chain recombines TRBV4-2 with TRBJ1-6; D uncertain. The CDR3 totals 18 residues. Germline V gene lookup returns CDR1 LGHNA and CDR2 YNFKEQ.

Of note for this clonotype: Since a much larger clone is just one base distant, this may be a read error. The rearrangement joins TRBV12-3 or TRBV12-4 to TRBJ2-5, with 7 nucleotides matching TRBD1. The CDR3 is made up of 12 amino acids. The V segment lost 11 bases and the J segment 4 bases; nucleotides outside the gene matches: 7. CDR3 amino acids: CAGTRQGETQYF. CDR3 DNA sequence: TGTGCCGGCACCCGACAGGGAGAGACCCAGTACTTC.

For this clonotype: Possible read error: a much larger clone is one base away. This rearrangement joins TRBV7-2 to TRBJ1-1, with 7 positions matching TRBD1. The CDR3 is 16 amino acids. Germline V gene lookup returns CDR1 SGHTA and CDR2 FQGNSA. V was clipped by 5 bases and J by 7 bases; unmatched bases: 16. The chain's CDR3 is CASSPIPLGQQNEAFF. CDR3 DNA sequence: TGTGCCAGCAGCCCCATCCCGCTGGGACAGCAAAATGAAGCTTTCTTT.

This clonotype came up a few times. The CDR3, as DNA: TGTGCCATCAGTGAGGGACTAGCGGGGACAGATACGCAGTATTTT. Protein product: CAISEGLAGTDTQYF. The chain is built from TRBV10-3 and TRBJ2-3; TRBD2 aligns across 12 bases. The V gene's germline CDR1 is ENHRY and CDR2 SYGVKD. The CDR3 runs 15 residues. The V and J ends lost 2 bases and 3 bases, in that order; junction bases with no gene match: 0.

Many counts were recorded for this clonotype. CDR3 region: CASSLDREPSYEQYF. The DNA for the CDR3 is TGTGCCAGCAGCTTAGACCGGGAGCCATCCTACGAGCAGTACTTC. This sequence joins TRBV7-2 and TRBJ2-7; a weak D match, TRBD2 (6 bases). The V end lost 1 base, the J end lost 1 base, and 11 bases lay between the germline ends. CDR1 is SGHTA, CDR2 FQGNSA, per germline. The CDR3 runs 15 residues.

This chain connects TRBV28 to TRBJ2-4, with D maybe TRBD2 (5 bases). This CDR3 is built from 14 residues. V was clipped by 8 bases and J by 6 bases, with 17 bases between them. Germline V gene sequence: CDR1 MDHEN, CDR2 SYDVKM. DNA of the CDR3: TGTGCCAGCCATGAGAGCAGGCGGGTAAACATTCAGTACTTC. It yields the protein CASHESRRVNIQYF.

In its sample, this clonotype was seen a few times. The V and J genes are TRBV5-1 and TRBJ2-1, with TRBD2 matching 8 bases. Looked up from germline, CDR1 is SGHRS and CDR2 is YFSETQ. V lost 2 bases, J lost 4 bases, and 11 bases stayed unmatched. The CDR3 is 17 amino acids. CDR3 DNA sequence: TGCGCCAGCAGCTTCACTAGCGGACTTAAGGGTTACAATGAGCAGTTCTTC. Translation: CASSFTSGLKGYNEQFF.